Following are 9 T cell receptor beta chains from one sample sequenced in a study of T cells after yellow fever vaccination. Each CDR3 protein is one row after TCRdb ran MiXCR on the 5' RACE reads. Here the sample spans a few hundred thousand distinct CDR3 sequences, about 8.3% being singletons. The sample consisted of PBMCs, taken about 41 days after the first yellow fever vaccination. These receptors were taken from a man aged 18 to 30 who received the YFV17D yellow fever vaccine.

The J gene is TRBJ1-1, the V gene TRBV29-1; D unclear. Trimming stripped 5 bases from V and 12 bases from J, with 19 bases between. The CDR3 consists of 12 residues. CDR1 and CDR2 (germline): SQVTM, ANQGSEA. The DNA for the CDR3 is TGCAGCGTTCTGGACGATTCCCCGGGGACTTTCTTT. This gives the protein CSVLDDSPGTFF.

The sample holds a few counts of this clonotype. The rearrangement uses TRBV24-1 and TRBJ2-1; no reliable D call. V was shortened by 3 bases and J by 4 bases, with 12 bases between the two germline ends. CDR3 length: 15 residues. The germline gives CDR1 KGHDR, CDR2 SFDVKD. CDR3 in amino acids: CATSDGKIMYNEQFF. The CDR3, as DNA: TGTGCCACCAGTGATGGGAAGATTATGTACAATGAGCAGTTCTTC.

The chain employs TRBV4-1 and TRBJ2-1, with 9 positions matching TRBD2. Trimming removed 4 bases from V and 9 bases from J; junction bases left unmatched: 10. CDR1 is MGHRA, CDR2 YSYEKL, per germline. The CDR3 spans 15 residues. CDR3 sequence: CASSPAGTSKLEQFF. The CDR3 DNA reads TGCGCCAGCAGCCCCGCAGGGACTAGCAAGCTTGAGCAGTTCTTC.

This clonotype was detected a few times. The gene calls are TRBV4-3 and TRBJ2-5, with D perhaps given as TRBD1 or TRBD2 (5 bases each). The CDR3 is made up of 16 amino acids. Trimming cost V 0 bases and J 7 bases, with 18 bases left between them. Looked up from germline, CDR1 is LGHNA and CDR2 is YSLEER. The CDR3 is CASSQEGTSPGGTQYF. In DNA, the CDR3 is TGCGCCAGCAGCCAAGAAGGGACGAGCCCAGGCGGGACCCAGTACTTC.

This clonotype was seen a handful of times. The genes are TRBV20-1 and TRBJ1-2; perhaps TRBD1 as D (5 bases). This CDR3 has 15 amino acids. Germline assignment: CDR1 DFQATT and CDR2 SNEGSKA (reference sequence). V was clipped by 5 bases and J by 6 bases, with 22 bases between them. CDR3 coding DNA: TGCAGTGCTCCCGAGAGGGGACGTGCGGTTAATGGCTACACCTTC. Amino acid sequence: CSAPERGRAVNGYTF.

CDR3 DNA: TGTGCCAGCAGTTCCGACAGGGGCGGTTCCTATAATTCACCCCTCCACTTT. It yields the protein CASSSDRGGSYNSPLHF. This rearrangement joins TRBV12-3 or TRBV12-4 to TRBJ1-6; 8 bases match TRBD1. The trim removed 4 bases at V and 1 base at J, leaving 6 bases unmatched. The length of the CDR3 is 17 residues.

This clonotype has a handful of counts. The chain joins TRBV12-3 or TRBV12-4 to TRBJ2-1; no firm D call. Trimming removed 8 bases from V and 6 bases from J, with 11 bases in between. This CDR3 has 12 amino acids. CDR3 nucleotide sequence: TGTGCCAGCGGCCTGGTAGTCAATGAGCAGTTCTTC. It specifies CASGLVVNEQFF.

The chain joins TRBV10-3 to TRBJ2-1; TRBD2 matches 12 bases. Germline V gene lookup returns CDR1 ENHRY and CDR2 SYGVKD. This CDR3 spans 14 amino acids. The V gene end was trimmed by 5 bases and the J gene end by 8 bases; junction bases not matched to a gene: 4. The CDR3, as DNA: TGTGCCATCAGTCCTAGCGGGGGGGCCTATGAGCAGTTCTTC. It codes for CAISPSGGAYEQFF.

The rearrangement uses TRBV12-3 or TRBV12-4 and TRBJ1-1; D may be TRBD1 (5 bases). The V gene lost 6 bases and the J gene lost 4 bases, with 12 bases spanning the gap. This CDR3 comprises 13 residues. CDR3 amino acids: CASRPAGGTEAFF. As DNA, the CDR3 is TGTGCCAGCAGACCCGCCGGGGGCACTGAAGCTTTCTTT.